This paragraph covers one TCR beta chain sequence. Its antigen is not known. The data are from a study of radiotherapy plus CTLA-4 blockade in lung cancer. General study results and limits: Response, reportedly, was best predicted by interferon-beta along with early blood T cell clone dynamics.

Germline-derived CDR1 and CDR2 are LGHNA and YSLEER. The CDR3 extends over 15 amino acids. With 0 bases clipped from V and 8 bases from J, the junction kept 4 bases outside the gene matches. Profiled with immunoSEQ multiplex PCR; TCRdb holds only in-frame clones, not every one. The table lists more than 75,000 clones, roughly 74% of them singletons. The sample consisted of peripheral blood, taken from a patient treated with radiotherapy plus ipilimumab. The sequence was collected from a human donor with non-small cell lung cancer who had a partial response to radiotherapy plus ipilimumab. Some clones in this sample may be carry-over from other donors' samples. V usage is TRBV4-3 and J usage is TRBJ1-2, with TRBD1 matching 12 bases. CDR3 sequence (DNA): TGCGCCAGCAGCCAAGATCTGGGACAGGGGGCCGGCTACACCTTC. Translation gives CASSQDLGQGAGYTF.